The clone carrying this T cell receptor beta chain has just a few counts. Time point in this sample: patch test 3, about 24 weeks after DPC sensitization. Treatment defined: therapeutic diphenylcyclopropenone sensitization with weekly scalp DPC. The sample belongs to a study of human T cells and chemical hapten exposure. TCRdb redid the calling of the RACE reads with MiXCR, one entry per CDR3 protein. The sample includes roughly 84,000 distinct CDR3 sequences, 10% to 11% seen only once; the top ten take about 4%. The CDR3 length is 16 residues. The V gene's germline CDR1 is DFQATT and CDR2 SNEGSKA (reference sequence). V was pared by 0 bases and J by 10 bases, with 13 bases of the junction left unmatched.

The input for sequencing was whole blood, taken in connection with sensitization to the hapten diphenylcyclopropenone (DPC). The chain couples TRBV20-1 to TRBJ2-1; 9 nucleotides agree with TRBD2. This receptor was obtained from a woman in her forties or fifties with alopecia areata. Some clones in this sample may be carry-over from other donors' samples. CDR3 nucleotides: TGCAGTGCTAGAGATAGGAGGCGGGAGGGCCTCGGGGAGCAGTTCTTC. Translated, it gives CSARDRRREGLGEQFF.